The clone carrying this T cell receptor beta chain was seen a handful of times. This sample is drawn from a study of regulatory T cells in long-lasting Graves disease. As for the study in general: Duration of antithyroid drug therapy among newly diagnosed Graves' patients was under 3 months.

The time point: newly diagnosed GD, antithyroid drugs for less than 3 months. RNA from PBMCs was the source of the TCR library. An endocrinology department in Xi'an, China, recruited the patients. Sequencing libraries for TCR beta were prepared with iRepertoire HTBI primers and Arm-PCR of CDR3 regions. Under the authors' procedure: Identification of gene segments yielded around 64 TRBV and 14 TRBJ across samples. TCRdb processed the multiplex PCR reads anew with MiXCR; each CDR3 protein has one entry. Here the V and J calls rest on TCRdb's processing, not on the authors' analysis. The table shows a few hundred thousand distinct CDR3 sequences, with about a sixth occurring only once. These data also featured in a second study, about T cells in Graves' hyperthyroidism and ophthalmopathy.

Sequencing used peripheral blood mononuclear cells (PBMCs), obtained at new diagnosis, from a patient treated with antithyroid drugs. The sequence was obtained from a man between 40 and 49 years old with Graves disease.

In DNA form, the CDR3 reads TGTGCCAGCAGCCAAAACCATAAGGCCCTCCACTTT. It translates to CASSQNHKALHF. The V gene is TRBV3-1, the J gene TRBJ1-6; D not resolved. V was clipped by 2 bases and J by 14 bases, with 10 bases between them. The CDR3 length is 12 residues. Germline V lookup: CDR1 LGHDT, CDR2 YNNKEL (reference sequence).